These 3 T cell receptor beta chains were sequenced from one sample in a study of blood T cell repertoires in COVID-19. Using immunoSEQ multiplex PCR, the repertoire was profiled, and TCRdb retains in-frame clones only, with some absent. The profile shows under 500,000 clones, roughly 85% of them singletons. The material sequenced was PBMCs or T cells enriched from blood (not recorded which). The receptors were sampled from a woman younger than 30 with acute COVID-19.

The rearrangement uses TRBV27 and TRBJ2-7; 7 bases are a match to TRBD1. This CDR3 region has 16 residues. Germline-derived CDR1 and CDR2 are MNHEY and SMNVEV (reference sequence). V was clipped by 1 base and J by 4 bases; unmatched bases: 10. In nucleotides, the CDR3 is TGTGCCAGCAGTTTATACCGTGGACAGGAGAATTACGAGCAGTACTTC. This encodes CASSLYRGQENYEQYF.

The chain recombines TRBV27 with TRBJ2-7; TRBD2 matches at 8 bases. J was trimmed by 3 bases and V by 6 bases; bases with no gene match: 10. The length of the CDR3 is 15 residues. Germline CDR1 is MNHEY and CDR2 is SMNVEV (reference sequence). CDR3: CASRYSGGILYEQYF. CDR3 sequence (DNA): TGTGCCAGCAGATACTCGGGAGGGATCCTCTACGAGCAGTACTTC.

This clone appeared a few times. V gene TRBV5-1 combines with J gene TRBJ2-5; no clear D gene. Germline loops: CDR1 SGHRS, CDR2 YFSETQ. The CDR3 sequence is 12 residues long. V dropped 4 bases and J dropped 2 bases, with 6 bases sitting between them. The CDR3 loop reads CASSLLQETQYF. Here the CDR3 DNA reads TGCGCCAGCAGCCTACTACAAGAGACCCAGTACTTC.